What follows are 18 T cell receptor beta chains derived from one specimen sequenced in a study of metastatic and nonmetastatic thyroid tumors. TCRdb re-called the PCR reads through MiXCR. The sample has tens of thousands of clones; roughly 24% are singletons. There were no patients who had received any treatment before thyroid surgery. Sequencing used tumor tissue. Receptors originate from a female donor with papillary thyroid cancer or a benign thyroid nodule (not recorded which). Some clones in this sample may be carry-over from other donors' samples.

This clone was seen many times. The chain couples TRBV12-3 or TRBV12-4 to TRBJ1-1; no clear D. CDR3 length: 12 residues. Trimming stripped 7 bases from V and 1 base from J, with 7 bases between. The CDR3, as DNA: TGTGCCAGCAATCCCAGGAACACTGAAGCTTTCTTT. Protein sequence: CASNPRNTEAFF.

This clone was detected many times. The rearrangement links TRBV7-9 to TRBJ2-5; D gene uncertain. Looked up from germline, CDR1 is SEHNR and CDR2 is FQNEAQ (reference sequence). V was clipped by 0 bases and J by 4 bases, with 12 bases between them. The CDR3 extends over 15 amino acids. The CDR3: CASSLANWHGETQYF. The CDR3 coding sequence is TGTGCCAGCAGCTTAGCGAATTGGCACGGAGAGACCCAGTACTTC.

Only a few counts were recorded for this clone. The chain is built from TRBV6-5 and TRBJ1-6, with a tentative D call TRBD1 (6 bases). V was pared by 2 bases and J by 7 bases, with 18 bases between. Germline assignment: CDR1 MNHEY and CDR2 SVGAGI. The CDR3 sequence is 17 residues long. DNA of the CDR3: TGTGCCAGCAGTTACGCCTTCCCACAGGGTGGGAATTCACCCCTCCACTTT. It translates to CASSYAFPQGGNSPLHF.

On this clone itself: Other DNA sequences from this sample encode an identical CDR3 as well. This rearrangement joins TRBV15 to TRBJ2-1; D is possibly TRBD1 or TRBD2 (6 bases each). This CDR3 contains 15 residues. Trimming removed 6 bases from V and 10 bases from J, with 22 bases in between. Germline V lookup: CDR1 LNHNV, CDR2 YYDKDF (reference sequence). The DNA of the CDR3 is TGTGCCACCAGTTCCCGTGACCGGGGGCAATGGGAGCAGTTCTTC. It codes for CATSSRDRGQWEQFF.

This clone is labeled as medium-sized. For the CDR3, the DNA is TGCAGTGCTAGACCTCTCGTAGGGGGTTCCTACGAGCAGTACTTC. Protein sequence: CSARPLVGGSYEQYF. The chain has TRBV20-1 and TRBJ2-7, with a weak D call TRBD1 (6 bases). Trimming removed 2 bases from V and 1 base from J, with 15 bases in between. The CDR3 covers 15 residues. Germline values: CDR1 DFQATT, CDR2 SNEGSKA (reference sequence).

This clone occurred many times. Distinct nucleotide sequences in the sample also encode this CDR3. V is TRBV5-1 and J is TRBJ2-1; D is possibly TRBD2 (6 bases). The germline gives CDR1 SGHRS, CDR2 YFSETQ. The CDR3 has 14 amino acids. V was clipped by 1 base and J by 8 bases, with 13 bases between them. The CDR3 bases are TGCGCCAGCAGCTTGCGGGGGACCAATGATGAGCAGTTCTTC. Its translation is CASSLRGTNDEQFF.

This clone appeared many times. V usage is TRBV18 and J usage is TRBJ2-1; 11 nucleotides align to TRBD1. Germline V gene sequence: CDR1 KGHSH, CDR2 LQKENI. With 3 bases clipped from V and 6 bases from J, the junction kept 10 bases outside the gene matches. The CDR3 is 17 residues long. This chain's CDR3 is CASSPLLEGTGGNEQFF. Written as DNA, the CDR3 is TGTGCCAGCTCACCGTTGTTGGAAGGGACAGGGGGCAATGAGCAGTTCTTC.

This clone was seen only a few times. J is TRBJ2-6 and V is TRBV6-1, with no clear D. Trimming shortened V by 6 bases and J by 4 bases, and 4 bases separated the two germline ends. CDR1 and CDR2 from the germline V gene are MNHNS and SASEGT. The CDR3 has 12 residues. The CDR3 region has the DNA TGTGCCAGCAGGGGGGGGGCCAACGTCCTGACTTTC. It specifies CASRGGANVLTF.

With regard to this clone: The germline gene is not matched at one end of the junction; a read error may be the cause. The sample carries other DNA sequences with the same CDR3. V gene TRBV6-1 combines with J gene TRBJ1-3; no clear D. Germline V gives CDR1 MNHNS, CDR2 SASEGT. There are 14 residues in the CDR3. The CDR3 sequence: CASGEASGRDTIYF. CDR3 sequence (DNA): TGTGCCAGCGGTGAAGCCAGCGGGAGGGACACCATATATTTT.

The rearrangement joins TRBV3-1 to TRBJ2-3, with D uncertain. The CDR3 covers 13 residues. The germline CDR1 and CDR2 sequences are LGHDT and YNNKEL (reference sequence). Trimming removed 4 bases at V and 2 bases at J, with 7 bases between. The CDR3 reads CASSRTLTDTQYF. In DNA form, the CDR3 reads TGTGCCAGCAGCCGGACCCTCACAGATACGCAGTATTTT.

This clone was observed many times. V usage is TRBV10-3 and J usage is TRBJ1-2, with D maybe TRBD1 (6 bases). CDR1 is ENHRY and CDR2 is SYGVKD in the germline V gene. Between the trimmed V and J ends, which lost 6 bases and 6 bases, there was a span of 17 bases. The CDR3 extends over 14 amino acids. The CDR3 DNA reads TGTGCCATCAGGGTACAGGGATCGTTACATGGCTACACCTTC. Translation: CAIRVQGSLHGYTF.

This clone was detected many times. V and J are TRBV27 and TRBJ2-2, with TRBD2 matching over 7 bases. The V segment lost 6 bases and the J segment 7 bases; nucleotides outside the gene matches: 8. From germline, CDR1 is MNHEY and CDR2 SMNVEV (reference sequence). CDR3 size: 14 residues. The CDR3 protein is CASSPRGGHGELFF. CDR3 nucleotides: TGTGCCAGCAGCCCCCGGGGAGGGCACGGGGAGCTGTTTTTT.

The chain recombines TRBV13 with TRBJ2-1; 8 bases agree with TRBD2. CDR3 length equals 14 residues. With 0 bases clipped from V and 8 bases from J, the junction kept 3 bases outside the gene matches. The germline V gene has CDR1 PRHDT and CDR2 FYEKMQ (reference sequence). CDR3 in amino acids: CASSLGLAAYEQFF. CDR3 bases: TGTGCCAGCAGCTTAGGACTAGCGGCCTATGAGCAGTTCTTC.

This clone was detected once. A much larger clonotype is one base distant, so this may be a read error. The chain is built from TRBV7-3 and TRBJ2-1; D unclear. The CDR3 spans 12 residues. Germline V gene lookup returns CDR1 SGHTA and CDR2 FQGTGA. DNA of the CDR3: TGTGCCAGCAGCTTACAGTACAATGAGCAGCTCTTC. Its protein is CASSLQYNEQLF.

This clone was seen many times. The rearrangement links TRBV28 to TRBJ2-1, with TRBD1 as a possible D gene (6 bases). From germline, CDR1 is MDHEN and CDR2 SYDVKM. This CDR3 region has 12 residues. V dropped 3 bases and J dropped 9 bases, with 9 bases sitting between them. CDR3 amino acids: CASSLAGAEQFF. The CDR3 coding sequence is TGTGCCAGCAGTTTGGCAGGGGCTGAGCAGTTCTTC. The full variable domain, completed using reference TRBV28 and TRBJ2-1, is DVKVTQSSRYLVKRTGEKVFLECVQDMDHENMFWYRQDPGLGLRLIYFSYDVKMKEKGDIPEGYSVSREKKERFSLILESASTNQTSMYLCASSLAGAEQFFGPGTRLTVL.

This clone was counted a few times. The rearrangement uses TRBV24-1 and TRBJ2-1, with 9 bases identical to TRBD2. The CDR3 has 15 amino acids. Germline CDR1 and CDR2: KGHDR and SFDVKD. Trimming took 6 bases from V and 3 from J; bases not matched to a gene: 5. As DNA, the CDR3 is TGTGCCACCAGTCCGGCTAGCGGGGACTACAATGAGCAGTTCTTC. Its translation is CATSPASGDYNEQFF.

Comments on this clone: The identical CDR3 is also encoded by other nucleotide sequences in the sample. The chain joins TRBV6-1 to TRBJ1-1; tentative D call: TRBD1 (5 bases). Germline loops: CDR1 MNHNS, CDR2 SASEGT. The CDR3 contains 14 residues. With 9 bases removed from V and 5 bases from J, the gap between germline ends came to 19 bases. For the CDR3, the DNA is TGTGCCAGTCACAGGTTAGGGCTAAGGACTGAAGCTTTCTTT. Translating gives CASHRLGLRTEAFF.

The table lists this clone with many counts. This sequence joins TRBV7-9 and TRBJ1-2, with 7 bases fitting TRBD1. The CDR3 runs 15 residues. V trimming: 5 bases; J trimming: 5 bases; junction bases outside the gene matches: 11. The V gene's germline CDR1 is SEHNR and CDR2 FQNEAQ (reference sequence). The CDR3 loop reads CASSDTGAPRYGYTF. CDR3 coding DNA: TGTGCCAGCAGCGATACAGGGGCCCCCAGATATGGCTACACCTTC.